Below are 28 T cell receptor beta chains sequenced from a single sample in a study of OX40 agonist ivuxolimab in advanced cancers. Libraries were built with the immunoSEQ multiplex PCR assay. TCRdb retrieved this table from immuneACCESS and kept in-frame rearrangements only. Not all clones are present; in checked studies, unresolved V genes account for under half, and no reason is known for the remainder. The table for this sample lists some 25,000 clones; roughly 71% of them were counted only once. Approximately 2% of the sample lies in the top ten. The sample consisted of CD4+ or CD8+ T cells sorted from blood, taken in a trial of the OX40 agonist ivuxolimab. Source of these receptors: an adult with an advanced solid tumor such as melanoma, head and neck, liver or kidney cancer.

The CDR3, as DNA: TGTGCCAGCAGCCCGGCGGGGACACTCGGGAATGAGCAGTTCTTC. Protein: CASSPAGTLGNEQFF. The chain combines TRBV5-4 with TRBJ2-1, with D perhaps TRBD1 or TRBD2 (6 bases each). Germline values: CDR1 SGHNT, CDR2 YYREEE (reference sequence). The CDR3 loop spans 15 amino acids. The V end was cut by 4 bases, the J end by 7 bases, with 18 bases between.

The V and J genes are TRBV7-9 and TRBJ2-3; D is possibly TRBD1 (6 bases). The V end lost 4 bases, the J end lost 6 bases, and 8 bases lay between the germline ends. Germline CDR1 reads SEHNR; CDR2 reads FQNEAQ (reference sequence). This CDR3 has 12 amino acids. The CDR3 region has the DNA TGTGCCAGCAGCTCCCAGGGGGATACGCAGTATTTT. Translated: CASSSQGDTQYF.

The J gene is TRBJ1-1, the V gene TRBV6-1; 9 nucleotides agree with TRBD1. The CDR3 is 14 residues long. Looked up from germline, CDR1 is MNHNS and CDR2 is SASEGT. Trimming cost V 4 bases and J 7 bases; bases outside gene matches: 7. DNA of the CDR3: TGTGCCAGCAGTGTCGCCGGGACAGGGCTTGAAGCTTTCTTT. Translated, it gives CASSVAGTGLEAFF.

This rearrangement joins TRBV6-5 to TRBJ2-4, with 8 bases fitting TRBD1. The germline V gene has CDR1 MNHEY and CDR2 SVGAGI. The CDR3 has 14 residues. Trimming took 11 bases from V and 4 from J; bases not matched to a gene: 10. The CDR3 DNA reads TGTGCCGTGCCCGCGGACAGGGAGAAAAACATTCAGTACTTC. It encodes CAVPADREKNIQYF.

The V gene is TRBV19, the J gene TRBJ2-1; 10 positions match TRBD1. CDR3 length equals 14 residues. CDR1 is LNHDA, CDR2 SQIVND, per germline (reference sequence). Losses at the gene ends were 7 bases for V and 4 bases for J; bases not matched to a gene: 4. The DNA of the CDR3 is TGTGCCAGTAAGCCGGGACAGGGGTACAATGAGCAGTTCTTC. As protein: CASKPGQGYNEQFF. Full variable domain (remainder filled in from reference TRBV19 and TRBJ2-1): DGGITQSPKYLFRKEGQNVTLSCEQNLNHDAMYWYRQDPGQGLRLIYYSQIVNDFQKGDIAEGYSVSREKKESFPLTVTSAQKNPTAFYLCASKPGQGYNEQFFGPGTRLTVL.

The chain joins TRBV18 to TRBJ2-2; D is perhaps TRBD1 (6 bases). V was pared by 6 bases and J by 5 bases, with 16 bases between. This CDR3 comprises 15 residues. The germline CDR1 and CDR2 sequences are KGHSH and LQKENI. This CDR3 is CASSRRDTPTGELFF. Here the CDR3 DNA reads TGTGCCAGCTCCCGCCGGGACACCCCGACCGGGGAGCTGTTTTTT.

This clone was counted a few times. This same CDR3 is encoded by further DNA sequences in the sample. This chain uses TRBV14 with TRBJ1-1, with TRBD1 as a possible D gene (5 bases). The V gene's germline CDR1 is SGHDN and CDR2 FVKESK. The CDR3 length is 13 residues. Trimming cost V 5 bases and J 1 base, with 8 bases left between them. CDR3 residues: CASSSQGNTEAFF. The CDR3 region has the DNA TGTGCCAGCAGCTCGCAGGGGAACACTGAAGCTTTCTTT.

This clone qualifies as medium-sized. The chain is built from TRBV30 and TRBJ1-1; no definite D call. The CDR3 loop spans 13 amino acids. Trimming shortened V by 0 bases and J by 1 base, and 6 bases separated the two germline ends. CDR1 and CDR2 from the germline V gene are GTSNPN and SVGIG (reference sequence). The chain's CDR3 is CAWSVSSNTEAFF. CDR3 sequence (DNA): TGTGCCTGGAGTGTCAGTTCGAACACTGAAGCTTTCTTT.

The CDR3 region has the DNA TGTGCCAGCAGCTTAGAAGGGGGTCCCAATTATGGCTACACCTTC. Its translation is CASSLEGGPNYGYTF. This chain joins TRBV7-9 and TRBJ1-2; a weak D match, TRBD1 (6 bases). Germline CDR1 and CDR2: SEHNR and FQNEAQ (reference sequence). V was clipped by 1 base and J by 5 bases, with 14 bases between them. The CDR3 extends over 15 amino acids. The entire variable domain, with the rest obtained from reference TRBV7-9 and TRBJ1-2, is as follows: DTGVSQNPRHKITKRGQNVTFRCDPISEHNRLYWYRQTLGQGPEFLTYFQNEAQLEKSRLLSDRFSAERPKGSFSTLEIQRTEQGDSAMYLCASSLEGGPNYGYTFGSGTRLTVV.

The V and J genes are TRBV2 and TRBJ2-7, with 13 bases fitting TRBD2. The CDR3 is 15 amino acids. J lost 3 bases, V lost 2 bases, and 1 base had no gene match. Germline CDR1 reads SNHLY; CDR2 reads FYNNEI. The chain's CDR3 is CASSEWTSGSYEQYF. Written as DNA, the CDR3 is TGTGCCAGCAGTGAATGGACTAGCGGGAGCTACGAGCAGTACTTC.

The J gene is TRBJ1-2, the V gene TRBV29-1; 11 bases fit TRBD1. V was clipped by 8 bases and J by 3 bases; unmatched bases: 11. Germline values: CDR1 SQVTM, CDR2 ANQGSEA. This CDR3 has 15 amino acids. The CDR3 here is CSPRRWDRGDYGYTF. CDR3 in DNA: TGCAGCCCCAGGAGGTGGGACAGGGGGGACTATGGCTACACCTTC.

The chain carries TRBV27 and TRBJ1-6, with no clear D. The CDR3 contains 15 residues. Trimming took off 7 bases at V and 0 bases at J, with 10 bases between the two ends. Germline V lookup: CDR1 MNHEY, CDR2 SMNVEV (reference sequence). The CDR3 here is CASTSGSSYNSPLHF. Written as DNA, the CDR3 is TGTGCCAGCACCTCGGGCAGCTCCTATAATTCACCCCTCCACTTT.

This clone was detected a few times. The V gene is TRBV4-2, the J gene TRBJ1-2, with a tentative D call TRBD1 (6 bases). The CDR3 totals 15 residues. V dropped 1 base and J dropped 2 bases, with 11 bases sitting between them. Germline CDR1 and CDR2: LGHNA and YNFKEQ. CDR3 sequence reads: CASSQGGRANYGYTF. The CDR3 coding sequence is TGTGCCAGCAGCCAAGGGGGGCGTGCGAACTATGGCTACACCTTC.

The chain links TRBV28 to TRBJ1-1; 9 bases are a match to TRBD1. V gave up 7 bases and J gave up 3 bases; unmatched junction bases: 3. The CDR3 extends over 13 amino acids. Germline loops: CDR1 MDHEN, CDR2 SYDVKM. CDR3 residues: CASNTGGYTEAFF. CDR3 DNA sequence: TGTGCCAGCAATACAGGGGGCTACACTGAAGCTTTCTTT.

This clone qualifies as medium-sized (0.01 to 0.1%). The chain couples TRBV7-3 to TRBJ1-5, with TRBD1 as a possible D gene (5 bases). CDR3 size: 15 residues. Germline values: CDR1 SGHTA, CDR2 FQGTGA. Deletions cut 4 bases from V and 6 bases from J, with 16 bases between. CDR3 sequence reads: CASSSREPQVQPQHF. The CDR3 DNA reads as TGTGCCAGCAGCTCCAGGGAACCCCAAGTTCAGCCCCAGCATTTT.

The CDR3 region has the DNA TGTGCCAGCAGCCGTAGCGGGAGTGGGCCCGGGGAGCTGTTTTTT. Translation: CASSRSGSGPGELFF. V usage is TRBV5-4 and J usage is TRBJ2-2; 9 bases are shared with TRBD2. Trimming removed 4 bases from V and 6 bases from J; junction bases left unmatched: 7. This CDR3 comprises 15 residues. The germline gives CDR1 SGHNT, CDR2 YYREEE (reference sequence).

The chain recombines TRBV11-2 with TRBJ1-2; unclear D gene. The CDR3 runs 16 residues. Trimming took 5 bases from V and 12 from J, leaving 28 bases between them. The germline CDR1 and CDR2 sequences are SGHAT and FQNNGV. This CDR3 is CASSPGVGRHPMYDTF. CDR3 nucleotides: TGTGCCAGCAGCCCTGGCGTGGGCCGACATCCTATGTATGACACCTTC.

J is TRBJ2-1 and V is TRBV5-1; 12 nucleotides agree with TRBD2. This CDR3 contains 15 residues. Losses at the gene ends were 2 bases for V and 3 bases for J; bases not matched to a gene: 0. CDR1 is SGHRS, CDR2 YFSETQ, per germline. The chain's CDR3 is CASSLLAGGYNEQFF. The CDR3 DNA sequence: TGCGCCAGCAGCTTACTAGCGGGGGGCTACAATGAGCAGTTCTTC.

The chain has TRBV27 and TRBJ2-7; 12 nucleotides agree with TRBD2. Unmatched junction bases numbered 5, after V lost 1 base and J lost 4 bases. The germline V gene has CDR1 MNHEY and CDR2 SMNVEV (reference sequence). The CDR3 runs 16 residues. The CDR3 sequence is CASSLLASGRVYEQYF. Written as DNA, the CDR3 is TGTGCCAGCAGTTTATTGGCTAGCGGGAGGGTATACGAGCAGTACTTC.

The chain combines TRBV2 with TRBJ2-1; D gene ambiguous. Trimming left V 1 base short and J 0 bases short, with 7 bases between. The CDR3 sequence is 15 residues long. Germline V gene data show CDR1 as SNHLY and CDR2 as FYNNEI. CDR3 bases: TGTGCCAGCAGTGAAGGGCGGAGCTCCTACAATGAGCAGTTCTTC. It yields the protein CASSEGRSSYNEQFF.

The genes are TRBV4-3 and TRBJ1-5; D gene unclear. Per the germline V gene, CDR1 is LGHNA and CDR2 is YSLEER. This CDR3 comprises 13 residues. V was trimmed by 1 base and J by 5 bases, leaving 6 bases between them. The CDR3 region is CASSQVWDQPQHF. CDR3 DNA: TGCGCCAGCAGCCAAGTTTGGGATCAGCCCCAGCATTTT.

The rearrangement links TRBV30 to TRBJ2-5; 11 bases map to TRBD2. Unmatched junction bases numbered 4, after V lost 2 bases and J lost 2 bases. This CDR3 comprises 15 residues. Per germline, CDR1 GTSNPN and CDR2 SVGIG (reference sequence). The CDR3 spells CAWSPGLAVQETQYF. In DNA form, the CDR3 reads TGTGCCTGGAGTCCGGGACTAGCGGTGCAAGAGACCCAGTACTTC.

The chain combines TRBV5-6 with TRBJ2-5; D is unresolved. V lost 5 bases and J lost 1, with 21 bases in between. The CDR3 is 17 residues long. Looked up from germline, CDR1 is SGHDT and CDR2 is YYEEEE. Here the CDR3 reads CASRGLVTTVSQETQYF. The CDR3 DNA reads as TGTGCCAGCAGAGGCTTAGTGACCACTGTATCCCAAGAGACCCAGTACTTC.

The gene calls are TRBV7-9 and TRBJ2-5; D remains ambiguous. V lost 5 bases and J 5 bases, leaving 9 bases between the germline ends. There are 12 residues in the CDR3. CDR1 SEHNR and CDR2 FQNEAQ come from the germline V gene (reference sequence). CDR3 in amino acids: CASSPVGETQYF. The CDR3 DNA is TGTGCCAGCAGCCCCGTGGGCGAGACCCAGTACTTC.

The rearrangement joins TRBV6-5 to TRBJ1-1; D possibly corresponds to TRBD1 (6 bases). Germline V gene lookup returns CDR1 MNHEY and CDR2 SVGAGI. This CDR3 has 15 amino acids. Trimming took 2 bases from V and 5 from J, leaving 15 bases between them. The CDR3 sequence: CASSYQRGADTEAFF. The CDR3 nucleotides read TGTGCCAGCAGTTACCAACGGGGGGCTGATACTGAAGCTTTCTTT.

The V gene is TRBV5-4, the J gene TRBJ2-7; 8 bases match TRBD1. Losses at the gene ends were 1 base for V and 4 bases for J; bases not matched to a gene: 7. The CDR3 runs 15 residues. CDR1 SGHNT and CDR2 YYREEE come from the germline V gene (reference sequence). The DNA of the CDR3 is TGTGCCAGCAGCTTGCACGGCCAGGGGGCGTACGAGCAGTACTTC. This encodes CASSLHGQGAYEQYF.

The chain uses TRBV7-9 and TRBJ2-3, with D maybe TRBD1 (6 bases). The germline gives CDR1 SEHNR, CDR2 FQNEAQ (reference sequence). This CDR3 comprises 17 residues. Trimming took 6 bases from V and 1 from J, leaving 20 bases between them. In nucleotides, the CDR3 is TGTGCCAGCAGGTCCCCCGTGGGGGCTGGAGGCACAGATACGCAGTATTTT. Translated: CASRSPVGAGGTDTQYF. Full variable domain (outside the CDR3, taken from reference TRBV7-9 and TRBJ2-3): DTGVSQNPRHKITKRGQNVTFRCDPISEHNRLYWYRQTLGQGPEFLTYFQNEAQLEKSRLLSDRFSAERPKGSFSTLEIQRTEQGDSAMYLCASRSPVGAGGTDTQYFGPGTRLTVL.

The chain has TRBV6-6 and TRBJ1-4, with a tentative D call TRBD1 (5 bases). V was shortened by 6 bases and J by 3 bases, with 14 bases between the two germline ends. The CDR3 covers 15 residues. Per germline, CDR1 MNHNY and CDR2 SVGAGI (reference sequence). CDR3 DNA sequence: TGTGCCAGCAGATCCCGGGACCCAGCTAATGAAAAACTGTTTTTT. It specifies CASRSRDPANEKLFF.